Presented here are 31 T cell receptor beta chains from one specimen sequenced in a study of response to subunit inactivated influenza vaccine. TCRdb called the RT-PCR reads again in MiXCR, with one record for every CDR3 protein. The sample shows more than 700,000 distinct CDR3 sequences, 21% of them seen only once. The specimen was PBMCs from blood, collected less than 6 days after vaccination. The receptor source for this set is a man over 45 who received an inactivated influenza vaccine.

In its sample, this clonotype was seen many times. V is TRBV29-1 and J is TRBJ2-1, with D hard to call. Germline values: CDR1 SQVTM, CDR2 ANQGSEA. The length of the CDR3 is 11 residues. The germline V and J ends were trimmed by 4 bases and 3 bases, with 4 bases remaining between them. As DNA, the CDR3 is TGCAGCGTTGCAGGCTACAATGAGCAGTTCTTC. Translated: CSVAGYNEQFF.

In its sample, this clonotype was seen many times. The V call is TRBV7-2, the J call TRBJ2-5; possible D gene TRBD2, 5 bases. This CDR3 spans 13 amino acids. CDR1 SGHTA and CDR2 FQGNSA come from the germline V gene. V lost 4 bases, J lost 10 bases, and 16 bases lay in between. CDR3 coding DNA: TGTGCCAGCAGCTCCGACTCACATGGGAGCCAGTACTTC. As protein: CASSSDSHGSQYF.

This clonotype appeared a few times. This rearrangement joins TRBV11-2 to TRBJ2-5; 7 nucleotides agree with TRBD1. V shed 6 bases, J shed 2 bases, and the junction held 6 bases outside the gene matches. This CDR3 spans 14 amino acids. From germline, CDR1 is SGHAT and CDR2 FQNNGV. This CDR3 reads CASSRQGVQETQYF. Here the CDR3 DNA reads TGTGCCAGCAGTCGACAGGGTGTACAAGAGACCCAGTACTTC.

This clonotype was picked up a small number of times. The CDR3 spells CASSWDFTDTQYF. The CDR3 DNA reads as TGTGCCAGCAGTTGGGACTTCACAGATACGCAGTATTTT. This chain links TRBV12-3 or TRBV12-4 with TRBJ2-3; D is perhaps TRBD2 (6 bases). Trimming shortened V by 4 bases and J by 2 bases, and 7 bases separated the two germline ends. The CDR3 is 13 residues long.

The V gene is TRBV11-2, the J gene TRBJ2-3, with 7 positions matching TRBD1. This CDR3 spans 20 amino acids. Germline V gives CDR1 SGHAT, CDR2 FQNNGV. J was trimmed by 0 bases and V by 2 bases; bases with no gene match: 17. The CDR3 nucleotides are TGTGCCAGCAGCTTATATCCCAGAACAGGGGCATACATAAGCACAGATACGCAGTATTTT. Translated: CASSLYPRTGAYISTDTQYF.

This chain uses TRBV6-2 or TRBV6-3 with TRBJ1-2; D gene uncertain. Per germline, CDR1 MNHEY and CDR2 SVGEGT. The CDR3 loop spans 14 amino acids. V was trimmed by 6 bases and J by 4 bases, leaving 15 bases between them. CDR3 in amino acids: CASRQYRESYGYTF. CDR3 nucleotide sequence: TGTGCCAGCAGGCAATACAGAGAATCCTATGGCTACACCTTC.

The chain links TRBV6-2 or TRBV6-3 to TRBJ2-1; D may correspond to TRBD1 or TRBD2 (5 bases each). The V and J ends lost 7 bases and 2 bases respectively, with 15 bases between them. The CDR3 is made up of 15 amino acids. Germline V lookup: CDR1 MNHEY, CDR2 SVGEGT. The DNA of the CDR3 is TGTGCCAGCACCAATACGGGACCTGCCTACAATGAGCAGTTCTTC. Translating it yields CASTNTGPAYNEQFF.

Here the CDR3 DNA reads TGCAGTGCTAGAGATCTGGCAGGCTCCTTCTACGAGCAGTACTTC. This translates into CSARDLAGSFYEQYF. The chain couples TRBV20-1 to TRBJ2-7; D is unclear. Germline lookup yields CDR1 DFQATT and CDR2 SNEGSKA (reference sequence). The CDR3 contains 15 residues. Deletions cut 0 bases from V and 3 bases from J, with 15 bases between.

The chain recombines TRBV3-1 with TRBJ2-5, with 8 bases aligning to TRBD2. Per the germline V gene, CDR1 is LGHDT and CDR2 is YNNKEL (reference sequence). The CDR3 has 17 residues. V gave up 6 bases and J gave up 4 bases; unmatched junction bases: 16. This chain's CDR3 is CASSPGTSGPGRETQYF. CDR3 sequence (DNA): TGTGCCAGCAGTCCCGGGACTAGTGGCCCGGGGCGAGAGACCCAGTACTTC.

The chain joins TRBV7-2 to TRBJ2-1, with TRBD1 identical over 7 bases. The germline CDR1 and CDR2 sequences are SGHTA and FQGNSA. The CDR3 is made up of 15 amino acids. V shed 1 base and J 6 bases; nucleotides not matched to a gene: 6. CDR3 amino acids: CASSLGDRVTNEQFF. Here the CDR3 DNA reads TGTGCCAGCAGCTTAGGAGACAGGGTGACCAATGAGCAGTTCTTC.

This clonotype was counted only a few times. The chain has TRBV10-3 and TRBJ2-7, with 8 positions matching TRBD1. V dropped 6 bases and J dropped 0; count of bases not matched to a gene: 7. The CDR3 consists of 15 residues. Germline-derived CDR1 and CDR2 are ENHRY and SYGVKD. CDR3 nucleotides: TGTGCCATCAGGAAAGACAGGGGCCTCTCCTACGAGCAGTACTTC. Translated: CAIRKDRGLSYEQYF.

The gene calls are TRBV5-1 and TRBJ1-4; 7 bases agree with TRBD1. The CDR3 loop spans 16 amino acids. V gave up 2 bases and J gave up 0 bases; unmatched junction bases: 4. Germline CDR1 reads SGHRS; CDR2 reads YFSETQ. CDR3 DNA: TGCGCCAGCAGCTTCGGACAGGAGGCAACTAATGAAAAACTGTTTTTT. Translation: CASSFGQEATNEKLFF.

The sample holds many counts of this clonotype. The chain is built from TRBV20-1 and TRBJ2-7; 11 positions match TRBD2. Germline assignment: CDR1 DFQATT and CDR2 SNEGSKA (reference sequence). The V and J ends lost 3 bases and 2 bases, in that order; junction bases with no gene match: 0. The CDR3 loop spans 13 amino acids. The DNA for the CDR3 is TGCAGTGCTAGTAGCGGGGGGGCCTACGAGCAGTACTTC. Its translation: CSASSGGAYEQYF.

This clonotype was recorded only once. The rearrangement uses TRBV2 and TRBJ2-2; D perhaps matches TRBD1 (5 bases). This CDR3 spans 15 amino acids. V lost 1 base, J lost 1 base, and 7 bases lay in between. Germline loops: CDR1 SNHLY, CDR2 FYNNEI. CDR3 DNA sequence: TGTGCCAGCAGTGAAGGGACATTGAACACCGGGGAGCTGTTTTTT. This sequence encodes CASSEGTLNTGELFF.

This clonotype showed up just a few times. The chain recombines TRBV20-1 with TRBJ1-6, with 7 bases fitting TRBD1. The CDR3 runs to 13 residues. Germline-derived CDR1 and CDR2 are DFQATT and SNEGSKA (reference sequence). Trimming took 4 bases from V and 7 from J; bases not matched to a gene: 4. Written as DNA, the CDR3 is TGCAGTGCTAACCGGGACAGCAATTCACCCCTCCACTTT. This encodes CSANRDSNSPLHF.

This clonotype was recorded at least ten times. CDR3 nucleotide sequence: TGCGCCAGCAGCCGAGCAGGGGGGAACAATGAGCAGTTCTTC. It specifies CASSRAGGNNEQFF. This sequence joins TRBV4-3 and TRBJ2-1; D may be TRBD1 (7 bases). The CDR3 spans 14 residues. CDR1 LGHNA and CDR2 YSLEER come from the germline V gene. The V end was cut by 4 bases, the J end by 5 bases, with 12 bases between.

The V call is TRBV15, the J call TRBJ1-2; the D gene is possibly TRBD1 (6 bases). This CDR3 spans 17 amino acids. The germline gives CDR1 LNHNV, CDR2 YYDKDF (reference sequence). V lost 0 bases to trimming and J lost 4 bases, with 18 bases between them. CDR3 bases: TGTGCCACCAGCAGAGATTGGTTGTCTGACAGGTTCTATGGCTACACCTTC. It yields the protein CATSRDWLSDRFYGYTF.

The CDR3 loop reads CASSFRAGPGANVLTF. DNA of the CDR3: TGTGCCAGCAGCTTTAGAGCGGGACCTGGGGCCAACGTCCTGACTTTC. This chain uses TRBV7-2 with TRBJ2-6; 7 bases are a match to TRBD2. The V and J ends lost 3 bases and 2 bases, in that order; junction bases with no gene match: 4. The CDR3 runs to 16 residues. Germline CDR1 is SGHTA and CDR2 is FQGNSA. Combining the CDR3 with reference TRBV7-2 and TRBJ2-6 gives the whole variable domain GAGVSQSPSNKVTEKGKDVELRCDPISGHTALYWYRQSLGQGLEFLIYFQGNSAPDKSGLPSDRFSAERTGGSVSTLTIQRTQQEDSAVYLCASSFRAGPGANVLTFGAGSRLTVL.

This clonotype was recorded a few times. CDR3 amino acids: CASAGTPSYEQYF. The CDR3 coding sequence is TGTGCCAGCGCCGGGACTCCCTCCTACGAGCAGTACTTC. The V and J genes are TRBV12-3 or TRBV12-4 and TRBJ2-7, with D maybe TRBD2 (6 bases). Deletions cut 8 bases from V and 0 bases from J, with 11 bases between. The CDR3 loop spans 13 amino acids.

This chain uses TRBV10-1 with TRBJ1-6; 11 bases map to TRBD1. The trim removed 6 bases at V and 12 bases at J, leaving 10 bases unmatched. CDR1 and CDR2 (germline): WNHNN, SYGVQD (reference sequence). The CDR3 contains 15 residues. CDR3 in amino acids: CASSSGTGGRGPLHF. DNA of the CDR3: TGCGCCAGCAGCTCCGGGACAGGGGGGCGCGGACCCCTCCACTTT.

The V call is TRBV5-1, the J call TRBJ2-3; TRBD1 or TRBD2 may be the D gene (6 bases each). Germline CDR1 is SGHRS and CDR2 is YFSETQ. V was shortened by 5 bases and J by 4 bases, with 17 bases between the two germline ends. This CDR3 is built from 15 residues. The CDR3 here is CASSPGAGYADTQYF. CDR3 coding DNA: TGCGCCAGCAGTCCGGGGGCAGGTTACGCAGATACGCAGTATTTT.

CDR3 DNA: TGCGCCAGCAGCTTGGTGGTGTGGGAGTTCTTAGCCAAAAACATTCAGTACTTC. This encodes CASSLVVWEFLAKNIQYF. The V gene is TRBV5-1, the J gene TRBJ2-4; a possible D gene is TRBD2 (5 bases). Germline-derived CDR1 and CDR2 are SGHRS and YFSETQ. The CDR3 is made up of 18 amino acids. Trimming stripped 0 bases from V and 0 bases from J, with 16 bases between.

The chain has TRBV30 and TRBJ2-1; the D call may be TRBD1 or TRBD2 (6 bases each). This CDR3 region has 14 residues. Trimming shortened V by 0 bases and J by 5 bases, and 11 bases separated the two germline ends. Germline values: CDR1 GTSNPN, CDR2 SVGIG (reference sequence). CDR3 DNA: TGTGCCTGGAGTGTAGGGGGGACCCACAATGAGCAGTTCTTC. As protein: CAWSVGGTHNEQFF.

This chain links TRBV10-3 with TRBJ2-5; 7 bases are shared with TRBD1. The CDR3 length is 13 residues. V shed 8 bases and J 2 bases; nucleotides not matched to a gene: 5. Germline V lookup: CDR1 ENHRY, CDR2 SYGVKD. The CDR3 sequence is CAIQTGLQETQYF. In nucleotides, the CDR3 is TGTGCCATCCAGACAGGGTTGCAAGAGACCCAGTACTTC.

The CDR3 DNA is TGTGCCACCAGCAGACCTTTTGGTCAGCCCCAGCATTTT. This encodes CATSRPFGQPQHF. The gene calls are TRBV15 and TRBJ1-5; no clear D. CDR3 length: 13 residues. V was trimmed by 2 bases and J by 6 bases, leaving 8 bases between them. Germline loops: CDR1 LNHNV, CDR2 YYDKDF (reference sequence).

This CDR3 is CSALRDREYEQYF. The CDR3, as DNA: TGCAGCGCACTACGGGACAGGGAGTACGAGCAGTACTTC. The chain employs TRBV29-1 and TRBJ2-7; 9 bases line up with TRBD1. The trim removed 7 bases at V and 4 bases at J, leaving 8 bases unmatched. Germline CDR1 is SQVTM and CDR2 is ANQGSEA. The CDR3 runs 13 residues.

This chain joins TRBV20-1 and TRBJ2-4, with 11 positions matching TRBD1. The CDR3 length is 13 residues. Germline V lookup: CDR1 DFQATT, CDR2 SNEGSKA (reference sequence). Unmatched junction bases numbered 3, after V lost 5 bases and J lost 6 bases. Here the CDR3 reads CSAPGQGGNIQYF. Here the CDR3 DNA reads TGCAGTGCTCCGGGACAGGGGGGAAACATTCAGTACTTC.

The rearrangement uses TRBV10-3 and TRBJ2-3, with D maybe TRBD2 (6 bases). Trimming removed 6 bases at V and 1 base at J, with 11 bases between. The CDR3 covers 14 residues. Germline CDR1 reads ENHRY; CDR2 reads SYGVKD. The CDR3 region has the DNA TGTGCCATCAGGGAGGGCCGCCGCACAGATACGCAGTATTTT. Translated, it gives CAIREGRRTDTQYF.

This clonotype was observed a few times. The chain combines TRBV30 with TRBJ2-1; 14 bases align to TRBD2. CDR1 is GTSNPN, CDR2 SVGIG, per germline (reference sequence). V trimming: 1 base; J trimming: 13 bases; junction bases outside the gene matches: 12. This CDR3 contains 16 residues. The CDR3 DNA is TGTGCCTGGAGTGCCCTAACCGGGACTAGCGGGAGTAATCAGTTCTTC. It is translated as CAWSALTGTSGSNQFF. Complete variable domain (other parts from reference TRBV30 and TRBJ2-1): SQTIHQWPATLVQPVGSPLSLECTVEGTSNPNLYWYRQAAGRGLQLLFYSVGIGQISSEVPQNLSASRPQDRQFILSSKKLLLSDSGFYLCAWSALTGTSGSNQFFGPGTRLTVL.

This clonotype has more than one count but fewer than ten. CDR3 protein: CASSPRGQGWNTGELFF. The CDR3, as DNA: TGTGCCAGCAGCCCGCGGGGGCAGGGATGGAACACCGGGGAGCTGTTTTTT. This chain joins TRBV7-9 and TRBJ2-2, with D possibly being TRBD2 (7 bases). The CDR3 is 17 residues long. Germline V gene lookup returns CDR1 SEHNR and CDR2 FQNEAQ (reference sequence). Trimming pared 5 bases from V and 1 base from J, leaving 17 bases between.

The chain combines TRBV5-6 with TRBJ1-2, with 8 bases matching TRBD1. V shed 3 bases, J shed 5 bases, and the junction held 6 bases outside the gene matches. The CDR3 length is 14 residues. Germline V gene sequence: CDR1 SGHDT, CDR2 YYEEEE. The CDR3 DNA sequence: TGTGCCAGCAGCTATGGGACAGGCGGTTATGGCTACACCTTC. It yields the protein CASSYGTGGYGYTF.